The clone carrying this T cell receptor (beta chain) was observed at least ten times. Its antigen remains unknown. MiXCR was run by TCRdb on the RT-PCR reads, yielding one entry per CDR3 protein. The sample lists 430,000 or so distinct CDR3 sequences, approximately 11% seen once, with less than 15% in the top ten. The CDR3 spans 13 residues. Unmatched junction bases numbered 3, after V lost 1 base and J lost 6 bases. The germline gives CDR1 SGHTA, CDR2 FQGNSA. The sample belongs to a study of response to subunit inactivated influenza vaccine. General study findings and limits: There was a suggestion from the authors that each seasonal influenza vaccination recruits few new T cells.

The specimen was PBMCs from blood, collected roughly 47 days after vaccination. The J gene is TRBJ2-7, the V gene TRBV7-2; 7 bases line up with TRBD2. The sequence was collected from a man aged 45-65 years who received an inactivated influenza vaccine. CDR3 region: CASSLGTRIEQYF. CDR3 sequence (DNA): TGTGCCAGCAGCTTAGGGACTAGAATCGAGCAGTACTTC.